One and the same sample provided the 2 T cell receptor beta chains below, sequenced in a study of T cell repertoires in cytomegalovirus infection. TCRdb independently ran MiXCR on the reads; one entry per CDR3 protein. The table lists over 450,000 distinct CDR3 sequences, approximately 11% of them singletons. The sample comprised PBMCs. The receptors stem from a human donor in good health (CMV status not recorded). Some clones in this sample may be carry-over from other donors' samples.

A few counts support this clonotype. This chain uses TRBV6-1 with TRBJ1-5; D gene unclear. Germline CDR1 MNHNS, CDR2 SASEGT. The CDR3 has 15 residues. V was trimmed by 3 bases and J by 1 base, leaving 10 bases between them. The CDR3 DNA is TGTGCCAGCAGTGATCGGGTGTGGAGCAATCAGCCCCAGCATTTT. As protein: CASSDRVWSNQPQHF.

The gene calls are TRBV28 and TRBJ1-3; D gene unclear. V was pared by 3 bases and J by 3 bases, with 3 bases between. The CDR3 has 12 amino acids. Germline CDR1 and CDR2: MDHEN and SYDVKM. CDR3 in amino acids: CASSLYGNTIYF. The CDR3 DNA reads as TGTGCCAGCAGTTTGTATGGAAACACCATATATTTT.